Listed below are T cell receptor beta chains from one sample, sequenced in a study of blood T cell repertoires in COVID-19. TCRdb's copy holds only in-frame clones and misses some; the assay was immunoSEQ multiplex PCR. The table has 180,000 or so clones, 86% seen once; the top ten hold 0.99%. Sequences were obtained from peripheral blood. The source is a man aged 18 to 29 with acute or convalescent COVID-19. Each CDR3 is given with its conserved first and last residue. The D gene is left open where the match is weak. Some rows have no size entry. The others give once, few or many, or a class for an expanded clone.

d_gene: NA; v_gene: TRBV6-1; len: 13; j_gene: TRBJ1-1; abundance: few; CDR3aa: CASSEFRGGAAFF; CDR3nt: TGTGCCAGCAGTGAATTCCGGGGCGGGGCAGCTTTCTTT
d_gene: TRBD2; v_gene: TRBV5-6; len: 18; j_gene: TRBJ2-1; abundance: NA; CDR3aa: CASSLLTGGPVAYNEQFF; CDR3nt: TGTGCCAGCAGCTTGTTAACGGGGGGGCCCGTTGCCTACAATGAGCAGTTCTTC
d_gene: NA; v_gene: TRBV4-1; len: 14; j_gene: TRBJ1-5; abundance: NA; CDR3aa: CASSQGAAYQPQHF; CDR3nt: TGCGCCAGCAGCCAAGGGGCAGCTTATCAGCCCCAGCATTTT
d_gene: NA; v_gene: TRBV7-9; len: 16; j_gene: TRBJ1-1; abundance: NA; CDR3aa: CASSSPHRDGGTEAFF; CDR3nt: TGTGCCAGCAGCTCCCCCCACAGGGACGGAGGCACTGAAGCTTTCTTT
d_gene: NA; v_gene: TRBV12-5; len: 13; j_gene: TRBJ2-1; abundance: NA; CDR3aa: CASGLASDNEQFF; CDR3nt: TGTGCTAGTGGTTTAGCCTCCGACAATGAGCAGTTCTTC
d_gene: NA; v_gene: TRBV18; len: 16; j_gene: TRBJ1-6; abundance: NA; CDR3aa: CASSPPASRAFSPLHF; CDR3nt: TGTGCCAGCTCACCACCGGCCAGCAGGGCCTTTTCACCCCTCCACTTT
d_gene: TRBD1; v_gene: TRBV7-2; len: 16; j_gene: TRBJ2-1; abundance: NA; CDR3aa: CASSYWTGGPIDEQFF; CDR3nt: TGTGCCAGCAGTTACTGGACAGGGGGCCCAATCGATGAGCAGTTCTTC
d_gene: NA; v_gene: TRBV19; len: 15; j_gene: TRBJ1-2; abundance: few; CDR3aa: CASSTLTASNYGYTF; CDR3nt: TGTGCCAGTAGTACCCTGACAGCTTCTAACTATGGCTACACCTTC
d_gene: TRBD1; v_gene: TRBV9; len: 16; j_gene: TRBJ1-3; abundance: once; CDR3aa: CASSAGQGVSGNTIYF; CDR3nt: TGTGCCAGCAGCGCCGGACAGGGAGTCTCTGGAAACACCATATATTTT
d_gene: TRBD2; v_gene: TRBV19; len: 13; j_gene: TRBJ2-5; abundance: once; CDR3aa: CASSQTSVETQYF; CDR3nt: TGTGCCAGTAGTCAGACTAGCGTGGAGACCCAGTACTTC
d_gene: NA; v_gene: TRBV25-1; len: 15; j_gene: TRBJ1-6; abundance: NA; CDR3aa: CASSEWGHNNSPLHF; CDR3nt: TGTGCCAGCAGTGAATGGGGACATAACAATTCACCCCTCCACTTT
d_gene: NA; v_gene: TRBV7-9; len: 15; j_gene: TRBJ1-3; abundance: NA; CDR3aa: CASSPPLASGNTIYF; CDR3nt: TGTGCCAGCAGCCCACCCTTGGCCTCTGGAAACACCATATATTTT
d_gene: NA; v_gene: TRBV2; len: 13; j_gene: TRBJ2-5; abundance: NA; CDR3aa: CASSVPVQETQYF; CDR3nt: TGTGCCAGCAGTGTGCCAGTCCAAGAGACCCAGTACTTC
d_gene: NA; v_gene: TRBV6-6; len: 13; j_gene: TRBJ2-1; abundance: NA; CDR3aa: CAEGGAIGNEQFF; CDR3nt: TGTGCCGAAGGAGGGGCAATCGGGAATGAGCAGTTCTTC
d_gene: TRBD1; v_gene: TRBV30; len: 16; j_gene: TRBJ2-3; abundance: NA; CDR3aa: CAWSGARTGTTDTQYF; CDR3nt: TGTGCCTGGAGTGGCGCGAGGACAGGGACCACAGATACGCAGTATTTT
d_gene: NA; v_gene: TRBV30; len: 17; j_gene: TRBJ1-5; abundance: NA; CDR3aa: CAWSVTIGGPSNQPQHF; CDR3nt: TGTGCCTGGAGTGTAACGATCGGGGGGCCCAGCAATCAGCCCCAGCATTTT
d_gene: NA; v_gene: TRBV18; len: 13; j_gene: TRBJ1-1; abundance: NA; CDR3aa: CASSPGTGTEAFF; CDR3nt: TGTGCCAGCTCACCCGGAACAGGCACTGAAGCTTTCTTT
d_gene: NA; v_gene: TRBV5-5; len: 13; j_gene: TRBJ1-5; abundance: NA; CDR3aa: CASSPGGNQPQHF; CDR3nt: TGTGCCAGCAGTCCCGGTGGCAATCAGCCCCAGCATTTT
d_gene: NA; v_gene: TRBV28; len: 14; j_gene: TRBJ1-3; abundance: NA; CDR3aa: CASRLPVSGNTIYF; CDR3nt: TGTGCCAGCAGGCTCCCAGTCTCTGGAAACACCATATATTTT
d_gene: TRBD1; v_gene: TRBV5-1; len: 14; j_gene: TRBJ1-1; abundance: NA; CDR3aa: CASSPGQMNTEAFF; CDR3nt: TGCGCCAGCAGCCCGGGACAGATGAACACTGAAGCTTTCTTT
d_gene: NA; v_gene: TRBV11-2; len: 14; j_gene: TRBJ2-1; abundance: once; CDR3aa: CASSFGGGVNEQFF; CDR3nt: TGTGCCAGCAGCTTTGGCGGGGGCGTCAATGAGCAGTTCTTC
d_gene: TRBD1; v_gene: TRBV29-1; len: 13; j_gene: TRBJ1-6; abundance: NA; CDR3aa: CSVGQGSNSPLHF; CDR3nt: TGCAGCGTTGGACAGGGTAGTAATTCACCCCTCCACTTT
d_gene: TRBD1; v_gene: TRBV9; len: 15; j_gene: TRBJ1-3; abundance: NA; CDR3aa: CASSGGTGSGNTIYF; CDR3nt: TGTGCCAGCAGCGGAGGGACAGGCTCTGGAAACACCATATATTTT
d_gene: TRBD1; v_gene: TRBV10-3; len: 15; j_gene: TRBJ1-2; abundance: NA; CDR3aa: CAISGGQGAFYGYTF; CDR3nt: TGTGCCATCAGTGGGGGACAGGGGGCCTTCTATGGCTACACCTTC
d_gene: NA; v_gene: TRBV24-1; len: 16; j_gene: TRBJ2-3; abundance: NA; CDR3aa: CATSDWGGAQGDTQYF; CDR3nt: TGTGCCACCAGTGATTGGGGGGGGGCGCAGGGAGATACGCAGTATTTT
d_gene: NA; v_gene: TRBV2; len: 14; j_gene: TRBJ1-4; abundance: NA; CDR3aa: CADSPNRVREKLFF; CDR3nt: TGTGCCGACTCCCCGAACAGGGTCCGCGAAAAACTGTTTTTT
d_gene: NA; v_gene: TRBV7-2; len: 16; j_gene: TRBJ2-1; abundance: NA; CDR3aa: CASSKLATSRNNEQFF; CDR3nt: TGTGCCAGCAGCAAACTGGCGACTTCCCGTAACAATGAGCAGTTCTTC
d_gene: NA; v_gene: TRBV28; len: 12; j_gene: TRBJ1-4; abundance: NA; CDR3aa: CASSLLNEKLFF; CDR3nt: TGTGCCAGCAGTTTACTAAATGAAAAACTGTTTTTT
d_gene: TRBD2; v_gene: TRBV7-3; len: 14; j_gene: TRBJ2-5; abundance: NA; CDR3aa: CASGLGLAGETQYF; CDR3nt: TGTGCCAGCGGCCTTGGGCTAGCGGGAGAGACCCAGTACTTC
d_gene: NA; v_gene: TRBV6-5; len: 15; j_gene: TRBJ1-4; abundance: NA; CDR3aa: CASSTTTGLGEKLFF; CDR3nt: TGTGCCAGCAGTACCACAACAGGGTTAGGGGAAAAACTGTTTTTT
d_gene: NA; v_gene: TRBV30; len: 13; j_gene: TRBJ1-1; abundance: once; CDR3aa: CAWTLHGGTEAFF; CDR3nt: TGTGCCTGGACCTTACACGGGGGCACTGAAGCTTTCTTT
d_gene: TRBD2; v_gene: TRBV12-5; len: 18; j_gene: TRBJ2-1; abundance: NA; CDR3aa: CASGVVASGRSSYNEQFF; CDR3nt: TGTGCTAGTGGCGTCGTGGCTAGCGGGAGGAGCTCCTACAATGAGCAGTTCTTC
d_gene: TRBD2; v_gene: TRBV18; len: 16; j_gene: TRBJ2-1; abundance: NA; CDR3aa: CASSPVSGGTYNEQFF; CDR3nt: TGTGCCAGCTCACCAGTGTCCGGGGGGACCTACAATGAGCAGTTCTTC
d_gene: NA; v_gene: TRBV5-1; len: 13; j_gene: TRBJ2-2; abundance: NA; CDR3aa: CASSLRVAGELFF; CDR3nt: TGCGCCAGCAGCCTCAGGGTTGCCGGGGAGCTGTTTTTT
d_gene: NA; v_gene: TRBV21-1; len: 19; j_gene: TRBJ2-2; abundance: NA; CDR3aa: CASSKALRLAGVFTGELFF; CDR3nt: TGTGCCAGCAGCAAAGCATTGCGACTAGCGGGGGTGTTCACCGGGGAGCTGTTTTTT
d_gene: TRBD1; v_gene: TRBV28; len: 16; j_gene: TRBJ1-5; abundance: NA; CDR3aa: CASSLEGALDNQPQHF; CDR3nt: TGTGCCAGCAGTTTGGAGGGGGCGCTGGACAATCAGCCCCAGCATTTT
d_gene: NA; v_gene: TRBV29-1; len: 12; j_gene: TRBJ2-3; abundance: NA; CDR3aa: CSVGLASDTQYF; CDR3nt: TGCAGCGTTGGGCTAGCGTCAGATACGCAGTATTTT
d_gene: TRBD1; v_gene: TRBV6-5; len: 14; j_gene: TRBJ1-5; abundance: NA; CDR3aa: CASSYRGLGQPQHF; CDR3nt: TGTGCCAGCAGTTACAGGGGGCTTGGACAGCCCCAGCATTTT
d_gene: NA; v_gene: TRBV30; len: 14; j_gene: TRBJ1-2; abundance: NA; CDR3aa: CAWGDTVPGYGYTF; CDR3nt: TGTGCCTGGGGTGACACAGTCCCGGGGTATGGCTACACCTTC
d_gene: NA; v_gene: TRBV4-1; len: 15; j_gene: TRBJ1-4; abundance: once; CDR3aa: CASKARGGTNEKLFF; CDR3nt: TGCGCCAGCAAAGCGAGGGGGGGAACTAATGAAAAACTGTTTTTT
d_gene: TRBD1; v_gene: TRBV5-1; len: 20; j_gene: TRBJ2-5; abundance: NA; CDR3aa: CASYGTGNRADQRLVETQYF; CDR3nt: TGCGCCAGTTACGGGACAGGGAACCGGGCCGACCAGCGTTTGGTGGAGACCCAGTACTTC
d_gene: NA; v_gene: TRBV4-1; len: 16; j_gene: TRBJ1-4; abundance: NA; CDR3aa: CASSQDEQGWNEKLFF; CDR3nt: TGCGCCAGCAGCCAAGATGAACAGGGTTGGAATGAAAAACTGTTTTTT
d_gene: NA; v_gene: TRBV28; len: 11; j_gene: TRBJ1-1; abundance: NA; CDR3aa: CASLTGVYAFF; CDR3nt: TGTGCCAGTCTAACAGGCGTGTATGCTTTCTTT
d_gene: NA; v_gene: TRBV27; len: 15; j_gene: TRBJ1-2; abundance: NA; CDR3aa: CASTNTPGERYGYTF; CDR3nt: TGTGCCAGCACCAATACTCCAGGGGAGAGGTATGGCTACACCTTC
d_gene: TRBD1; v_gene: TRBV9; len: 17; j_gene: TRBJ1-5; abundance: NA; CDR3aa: CASSAQDRPKGNQPQHF; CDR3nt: TGTGCCAGCAGCGCTCAGGACAGGCCCAAGGGCAATCAGCCCCAGCATTTT
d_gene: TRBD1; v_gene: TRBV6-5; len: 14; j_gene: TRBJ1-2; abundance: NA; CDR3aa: CASSWTGGIYGYTF; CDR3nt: TGTGCCAGCAGTTGGACAGGGGGCATCTATGGCTACACCTTC
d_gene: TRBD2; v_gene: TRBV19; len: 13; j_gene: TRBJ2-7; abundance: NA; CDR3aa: CASSPGLTYEQYF; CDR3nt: TGTGCCTCGAGCCCGGGACTAACCTACGAGCAGTACTTC
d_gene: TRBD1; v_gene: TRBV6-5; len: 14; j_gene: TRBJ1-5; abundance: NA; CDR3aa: CASSKTGGSQPQHF; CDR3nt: TGTGCCAGCAGTAAGACAGGGGGCTCTCAGCCCCAGCATTTT
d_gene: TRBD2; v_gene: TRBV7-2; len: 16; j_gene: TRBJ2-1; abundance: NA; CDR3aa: CASSLVAGGPNNEQFF; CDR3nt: TGTGCCAGCAGCTTAGTGGCGGGGGGGCCCAACAATGAGCAGTTCTTC
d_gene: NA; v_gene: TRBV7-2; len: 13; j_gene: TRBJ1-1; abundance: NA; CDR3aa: CASSLARGTEAFF; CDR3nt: TGTGCCAGCAGCTTAGCCCGGGGCACTGAAGCTTTCTTT
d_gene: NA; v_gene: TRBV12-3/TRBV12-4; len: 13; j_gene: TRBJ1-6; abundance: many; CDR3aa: CASSLVRDSPLHF; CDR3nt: TGTGCCAGCAGTTTGGTTAGAGATTCACCCCTCCACTTT
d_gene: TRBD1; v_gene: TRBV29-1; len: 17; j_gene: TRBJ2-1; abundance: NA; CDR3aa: CSAQRKTGASSYNEQFF; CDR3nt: TGCAGCGCCCAAAGAAAGACAGGGGCGAGCTCCTACAATGAGCAGTTCTTC
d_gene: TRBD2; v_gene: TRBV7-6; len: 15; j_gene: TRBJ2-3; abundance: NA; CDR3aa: CASSWGGASTDTQYF; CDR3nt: TGTGCCAGCAGCTGGGGGGGTGCTAGCACAGATACGCAGTATTTT
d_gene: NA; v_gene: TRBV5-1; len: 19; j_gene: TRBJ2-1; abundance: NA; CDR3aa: CASSLRSGVSLSSYNEQFF; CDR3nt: TGCGCCAGCAGCTTGAGGAGTGGTGTATCCCTGTCCTCCTACAATGAGCAGTTCTTC
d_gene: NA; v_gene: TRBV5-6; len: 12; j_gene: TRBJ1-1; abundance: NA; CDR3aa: CASSWSHTEAFF; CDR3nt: TGTGCCAGCAGCTGGAGTCACACTGAAGCTTTCTTT
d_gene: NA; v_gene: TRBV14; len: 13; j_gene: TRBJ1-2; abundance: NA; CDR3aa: CASSQARGYGYTF; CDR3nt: TGTGCCAGCAGCCAAGCCCGCGGCTATGGCTACACCTTC
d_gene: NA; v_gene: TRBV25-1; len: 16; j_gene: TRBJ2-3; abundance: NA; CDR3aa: CASSADLGVPTDTQYF; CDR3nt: TGTGCCAGCAGTGCTGACCTAGGGGTCCCCACAGATACGCAGTATTTT
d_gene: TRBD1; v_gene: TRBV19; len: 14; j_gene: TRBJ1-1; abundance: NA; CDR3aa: CASTIDRGPTEAFF; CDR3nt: TGTGCCAGTACCATCGACAGGGGGCCCACTGAAGCTTTCTTT
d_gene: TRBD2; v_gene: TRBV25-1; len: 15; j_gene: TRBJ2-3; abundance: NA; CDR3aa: CASSERRLATDTQYF; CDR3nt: TGTGCCAGCAGTGAACGAAGACTAGCTACAGATACGCAGTATTTT